The T cell receptor (beta chain) under discussion was sequenced for a study of blood T cells in healthy people across ages. Whole-study findings and limits: Long-lived donors carried more naive CD4+ cells and greater diversity than aged donors.

In the case of this clonotype: Its antigen remains unidentified.

A second roughly 6 to 11 cycle PCR used barcoded and J-beta primers. MiXCR, run by TCRdb on the 5' RACE reads, gives a single entry per CDR3 protein. The repertoire includes 650,000 to 700,000 distinct CDR3 sequences, approximately 30% of them detected once, and 15% sits in the top ten. Sequenced: blood. The receptor was isolated from a woman older than 75 in good health.

DNA of the CDR3: TGTGCCAGCAGTTACACTAGTGCGGATACGCAGTATTTT. Amino acids: CASSYTSADTQYF. This chain joins TRBV6-5 and TRBJ2-3, with D maybe TRBD2 (5 bases). Trimming shortened V by 2 bases and J by 6 bases, and 9 bases separated the two germline ends. CDR3 size: 13 residues. Per germline, CDR1 MNHEY and CDR2 SVGAGI.